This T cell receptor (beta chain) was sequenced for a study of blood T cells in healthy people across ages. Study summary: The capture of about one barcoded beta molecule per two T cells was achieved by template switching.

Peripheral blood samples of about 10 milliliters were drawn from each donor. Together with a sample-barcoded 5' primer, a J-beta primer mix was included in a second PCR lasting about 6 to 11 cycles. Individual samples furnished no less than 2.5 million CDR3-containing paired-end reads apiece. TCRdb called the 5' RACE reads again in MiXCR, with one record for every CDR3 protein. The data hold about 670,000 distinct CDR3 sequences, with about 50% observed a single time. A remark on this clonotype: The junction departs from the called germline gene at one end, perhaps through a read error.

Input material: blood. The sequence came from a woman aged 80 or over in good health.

DNA for the CDR3: TGCAGCGTTGAAGATCTTAGTGGCGTTATCTCCTACAATAAGCAGTTCTTC. Protein: CSVEDLSGVISYNKQFF. V is TRBV29-1 and J is TRBJ2-1; D uncertain. Germline V gene lookup returns CDR1 SQVTM and CDR2 ANQGSEA. The CDR3 runs to 17 residues.